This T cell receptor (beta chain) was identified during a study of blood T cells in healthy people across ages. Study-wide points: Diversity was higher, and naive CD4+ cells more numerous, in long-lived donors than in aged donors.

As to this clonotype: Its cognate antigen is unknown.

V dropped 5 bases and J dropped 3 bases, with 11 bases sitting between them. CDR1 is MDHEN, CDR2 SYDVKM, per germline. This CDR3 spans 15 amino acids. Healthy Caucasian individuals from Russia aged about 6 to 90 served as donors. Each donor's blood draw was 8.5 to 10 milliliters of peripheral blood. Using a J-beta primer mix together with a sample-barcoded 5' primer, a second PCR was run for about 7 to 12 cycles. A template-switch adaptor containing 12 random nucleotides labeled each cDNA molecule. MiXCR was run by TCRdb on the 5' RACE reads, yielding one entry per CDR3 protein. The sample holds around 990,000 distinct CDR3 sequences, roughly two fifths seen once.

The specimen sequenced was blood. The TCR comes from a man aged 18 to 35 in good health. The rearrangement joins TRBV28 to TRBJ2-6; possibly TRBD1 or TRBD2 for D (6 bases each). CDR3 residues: CASSLEGDGANVLTF. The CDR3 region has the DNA TGTGCCAGCAGTCTGGAGGGGGATGGGGCCAACGTCCTGACTTTC.